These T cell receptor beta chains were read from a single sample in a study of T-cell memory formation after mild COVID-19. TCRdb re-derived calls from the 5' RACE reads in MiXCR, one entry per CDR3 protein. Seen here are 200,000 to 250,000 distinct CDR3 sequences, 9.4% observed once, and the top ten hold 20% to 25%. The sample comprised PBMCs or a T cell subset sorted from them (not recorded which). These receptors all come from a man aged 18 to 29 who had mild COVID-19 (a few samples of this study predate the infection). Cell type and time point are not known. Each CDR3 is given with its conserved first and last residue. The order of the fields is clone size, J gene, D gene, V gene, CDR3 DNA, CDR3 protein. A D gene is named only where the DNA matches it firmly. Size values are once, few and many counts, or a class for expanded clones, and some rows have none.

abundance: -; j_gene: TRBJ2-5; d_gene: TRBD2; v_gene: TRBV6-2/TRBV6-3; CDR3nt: TGTGCCAGCAGTCCCCGGACTAGCGGGGTCCAGGAGACCCAGTACTTC; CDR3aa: CASSPRTSGVQETQYF
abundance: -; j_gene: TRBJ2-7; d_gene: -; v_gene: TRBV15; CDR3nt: TGTGCCACCAGCAGAGATGGGGTTGTCTACGAGCAGTACTTC; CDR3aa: CATSRDGVVYEQYF
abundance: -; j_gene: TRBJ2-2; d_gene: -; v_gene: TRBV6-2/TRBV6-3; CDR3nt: TGTGCCAGCAGTCCCTTCACCTACACCGGGGAGCTGTTTTTT; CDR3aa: CASSPFTYTGELFF
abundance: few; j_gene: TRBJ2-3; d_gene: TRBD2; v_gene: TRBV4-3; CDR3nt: TGCGCCAGCAGCCAAGATCCACTAGCGGGGAGCACAGATACGCAGTATTTT; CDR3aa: CASSQDPLAGSTDTQYF
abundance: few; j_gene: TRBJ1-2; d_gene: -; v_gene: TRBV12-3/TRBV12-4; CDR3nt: TGTGCCAGCAGTTTAGCGCTATCGGACACTAGCTTCTATGGCTACACCTTC; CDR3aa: CASSLALSDTSFYGYTF
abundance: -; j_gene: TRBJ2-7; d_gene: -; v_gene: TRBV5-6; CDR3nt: TGTGCCAGCAGCCAACCGGGACGGGTTTACGAGCAGTACTTC; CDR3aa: CASSQPGRVYEQYF
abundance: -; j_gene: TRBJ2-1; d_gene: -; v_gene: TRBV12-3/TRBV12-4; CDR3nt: TGTGCCAGCGAGCGGCGGGCGGCCTACACTGAGCAGTTCTTC; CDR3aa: CASERRAAYTEQFF
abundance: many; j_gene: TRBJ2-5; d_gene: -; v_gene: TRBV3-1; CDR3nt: TGTGCCAGCAGCCAATGGTCGGATATACAAGAGACCCAGTACTTC; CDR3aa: CASSQWSDIQETQYF
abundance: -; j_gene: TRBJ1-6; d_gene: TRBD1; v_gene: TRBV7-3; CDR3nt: TGTGCCAGCAGCTCTTCGGGACAGGGGCATTCACCCCTCCACTTT; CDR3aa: CASSSSGQGHSPLHF
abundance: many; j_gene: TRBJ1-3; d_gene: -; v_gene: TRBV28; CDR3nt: TGTGCCAGCAGTCCTAGCTCTGGAAACACCATATATTTT; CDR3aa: CASSPSSGNTIYF
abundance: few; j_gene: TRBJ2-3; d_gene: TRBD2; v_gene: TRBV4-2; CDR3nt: TGTGCCAGCAGCCGGACATACCTAGCGGGAGGCACAGATACGCAGTATTTT; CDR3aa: CASSRTYLAGGTDTQYF
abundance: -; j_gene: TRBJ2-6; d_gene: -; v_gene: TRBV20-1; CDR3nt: TGCAGTGCTAGTGCGGCAGGGGAGAGCTCTGGGGCCAACGTCCTGACTTTC; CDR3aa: CSASAAGESSGANVLTF
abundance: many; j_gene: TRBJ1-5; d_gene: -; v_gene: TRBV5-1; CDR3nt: TGCGCCAGCAGCTTGGGGGACACTATGGCCGGGGAGCCCCAGCATTTT; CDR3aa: CASSLGDTMAGEPQHF
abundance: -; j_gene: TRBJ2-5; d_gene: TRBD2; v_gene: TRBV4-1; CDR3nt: TGCGCCAGCAGCCAAGCTGGGAGGGGAGTCTACGAGACCCAGTACTTC; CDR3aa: CASSQAGRGVYETQYF
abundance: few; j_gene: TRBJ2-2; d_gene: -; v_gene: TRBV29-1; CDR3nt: TGCAGCGGAAGGGACCTCACCGGGGAGCTGTTTTTT; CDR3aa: CSGRDLTGELFF
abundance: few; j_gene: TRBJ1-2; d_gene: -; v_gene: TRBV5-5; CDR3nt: TGTGCCAGCAGCCCCTGGCCGGAAGGCTATGGCTACACCTTC; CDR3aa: CASSPWPEGYGYTF
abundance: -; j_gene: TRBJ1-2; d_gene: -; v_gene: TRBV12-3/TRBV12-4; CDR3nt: TGTGCCAGCACCGCCGGGGAGTCCCGCTACACCTTC; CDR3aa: CASTAGESRYTF
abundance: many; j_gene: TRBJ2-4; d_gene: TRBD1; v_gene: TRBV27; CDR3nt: TGTGCCAGCAGTACAGGGGTAAACATTCAGTACTTC; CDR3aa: CASSTGVNIQYF
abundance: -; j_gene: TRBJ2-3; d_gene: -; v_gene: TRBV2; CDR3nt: TGTGCCAGCAGTGAAGCGATGGCTAGTTGGCGTGATACGCAGTATTTT; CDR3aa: CASSEAMASWRDTQYF
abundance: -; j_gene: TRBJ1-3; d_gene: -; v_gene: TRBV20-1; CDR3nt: TGCAGTGCCAACCAGGGTTCTGGGGGCGCGGGAAACACCATATATTTT; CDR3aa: CSANQGSGGAGNTIYF
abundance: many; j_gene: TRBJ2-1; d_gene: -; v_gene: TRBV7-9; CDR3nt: TGTGCCAGCAGCCCCTGGAATGAGCAGTTCTTC; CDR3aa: CASSPWNEQFF
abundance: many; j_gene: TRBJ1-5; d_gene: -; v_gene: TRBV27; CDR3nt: TGTGCCAGCTCGTGGGGCCCCAATCAGCCCCAGCATTTT; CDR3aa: CASSWGPNQPQHF
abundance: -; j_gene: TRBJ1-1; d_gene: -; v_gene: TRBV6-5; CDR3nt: TGTGCCAGCAGGCGGGGTTACACTGAAGCTTTCTTT; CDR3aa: CASRRGYTEAFF
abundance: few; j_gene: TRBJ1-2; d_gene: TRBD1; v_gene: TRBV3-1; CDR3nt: TGTGCCAGCAGCCCCGACAGGGTTGATGGCTACACCTTC; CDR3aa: CASSPDRVDGYTF
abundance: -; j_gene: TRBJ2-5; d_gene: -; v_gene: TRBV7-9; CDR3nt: TGTGCCAGCAGCTCCCGGGACTCTCCTCGCCGGACCCAGTACTTC; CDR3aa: CASSSRDSPRRTQYF
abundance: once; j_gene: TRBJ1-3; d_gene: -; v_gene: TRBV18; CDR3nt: TGTGCCAGCTCACCACCGGGGACTTTTTCCTCCCCCACCATATATTTT; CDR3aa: CASSPPGTFSSPTIYF
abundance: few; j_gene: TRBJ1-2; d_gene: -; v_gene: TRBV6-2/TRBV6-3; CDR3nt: TGTGCCAGCAGTCCTCCTCGGGAGTCGGGGCGGTATGGCTACACCTTC; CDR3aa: CASSPPRESGRYGYTF
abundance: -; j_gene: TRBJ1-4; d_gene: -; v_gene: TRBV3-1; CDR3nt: TGTGCCAGCAGCCAAGGGGGCAACGACAGACTGTTTTTT; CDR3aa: CASSQGGNDRLFF
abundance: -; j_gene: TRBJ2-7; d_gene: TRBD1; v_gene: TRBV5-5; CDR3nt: TGTGCCAGCTCCCGGGACAGATACTACGAGCAGTACTTC; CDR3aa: CASSRDRYYEQYF
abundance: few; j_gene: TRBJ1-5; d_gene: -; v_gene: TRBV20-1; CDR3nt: TGCAGTGCTAGAGATGGTGGCGAGAATCAGCCCCAGCATTTT; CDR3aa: CSARDGGENQPQHF
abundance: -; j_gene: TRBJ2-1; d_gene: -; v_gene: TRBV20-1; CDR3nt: TGCAGTGCTGGGACCTCCCAGGATGAGCAGTTCTTC; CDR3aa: CSAGTSQDEQFF